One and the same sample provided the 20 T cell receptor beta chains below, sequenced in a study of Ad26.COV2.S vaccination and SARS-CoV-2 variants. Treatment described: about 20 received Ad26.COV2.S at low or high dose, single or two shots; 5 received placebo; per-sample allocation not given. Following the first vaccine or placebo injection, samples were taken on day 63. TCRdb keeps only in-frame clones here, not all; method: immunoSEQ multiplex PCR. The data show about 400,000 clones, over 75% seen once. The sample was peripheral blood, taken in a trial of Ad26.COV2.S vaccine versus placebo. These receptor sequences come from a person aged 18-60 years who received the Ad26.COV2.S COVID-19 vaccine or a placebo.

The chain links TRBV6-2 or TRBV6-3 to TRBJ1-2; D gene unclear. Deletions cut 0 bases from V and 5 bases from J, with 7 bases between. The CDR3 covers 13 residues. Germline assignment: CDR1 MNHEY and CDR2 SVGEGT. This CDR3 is CASSYSRRYGYTF. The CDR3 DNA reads TGTGCCAGCAGTTACTCACGGCGGTATGGCTACACCTTC.

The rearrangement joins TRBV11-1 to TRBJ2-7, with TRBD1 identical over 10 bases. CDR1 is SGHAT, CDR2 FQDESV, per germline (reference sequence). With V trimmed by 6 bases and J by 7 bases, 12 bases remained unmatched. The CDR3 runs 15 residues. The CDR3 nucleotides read TGTGCCAGCAGACTAACCGGGACAGGGGTAGGGGAGCAGTACTTC. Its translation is CASRLTGTGVGEQYF.

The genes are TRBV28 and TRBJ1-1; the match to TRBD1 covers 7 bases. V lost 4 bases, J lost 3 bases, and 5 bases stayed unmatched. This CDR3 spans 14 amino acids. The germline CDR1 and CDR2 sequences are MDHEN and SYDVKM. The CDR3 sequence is CASSSPRGYTEAFF. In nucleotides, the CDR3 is TGTGCCAGCAGTTCCCCCAGGGGGTACACTGAAGCTTTCTTT.

CDR3 in DNA: TGTGCCAGCAGTGAAGCGGCCAGACCTGGAAACACCATATATTTT. Its translation: CASSEAARPGNTIYF. The V gene is TRBV6-1, the J gene TRBJ1-3; no definite D call. V was shortened by 0 bases and J by 2 bases, with 8 bases between the two germline ends. This CDR3 has 15 amino acids. Germline assignment: CDR1 MNHNS and CDR2 SASEGT.

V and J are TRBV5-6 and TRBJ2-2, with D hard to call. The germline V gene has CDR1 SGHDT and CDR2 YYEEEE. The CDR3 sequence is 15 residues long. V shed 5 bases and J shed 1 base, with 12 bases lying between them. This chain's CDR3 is CASRGFVVNTGELFF. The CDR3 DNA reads TGTGCCAGCAGGGGGTTCGTGGTGAACACCGGGGAGCTGTTTTTT.

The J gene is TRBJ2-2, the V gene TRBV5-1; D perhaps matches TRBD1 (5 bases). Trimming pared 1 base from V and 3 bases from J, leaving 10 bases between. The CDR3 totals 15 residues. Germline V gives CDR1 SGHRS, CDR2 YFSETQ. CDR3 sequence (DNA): TGCGCCAGCAGCTTGTACAGGACGGACACCGGGGAGCTGTTTTTT. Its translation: CASSLYRTDTGELFF. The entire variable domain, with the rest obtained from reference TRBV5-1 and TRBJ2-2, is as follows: KAGVTQTPRYLIKTRGQQVTLSCSPISGHRSVSWYQQTPGQGLQFLFEYFSETQRNKGNFPGRFSGRQFSNSRSEMNVSTLELGDSALYLCASSLYRTDTGELFFGEGSRLTVL.

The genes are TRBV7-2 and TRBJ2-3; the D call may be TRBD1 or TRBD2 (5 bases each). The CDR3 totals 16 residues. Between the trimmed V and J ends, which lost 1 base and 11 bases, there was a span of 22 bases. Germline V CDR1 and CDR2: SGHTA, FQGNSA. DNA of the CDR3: TGTGCCAGCAGCTTAGGTCCGGGGCTTTCGCGAATAGGGCAGTATTTT. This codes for CASSLGPGLSRIGQYF.

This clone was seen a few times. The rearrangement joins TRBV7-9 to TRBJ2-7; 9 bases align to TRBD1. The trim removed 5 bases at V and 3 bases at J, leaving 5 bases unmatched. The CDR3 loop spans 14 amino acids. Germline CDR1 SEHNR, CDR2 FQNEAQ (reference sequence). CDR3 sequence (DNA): TGTGCCAGCAGCACGACAGGGGGAAGCTACGAGCAGTACTTC. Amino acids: CASSTTGGSYEQYF.

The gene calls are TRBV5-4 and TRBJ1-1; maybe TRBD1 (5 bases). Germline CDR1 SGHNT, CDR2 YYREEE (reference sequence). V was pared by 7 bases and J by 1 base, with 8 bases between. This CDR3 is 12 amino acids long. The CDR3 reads CASGGGNTEAFF. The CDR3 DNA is TGTGCCAGCGGGGGGGGGAACACTGAAGCTTTCTTT.

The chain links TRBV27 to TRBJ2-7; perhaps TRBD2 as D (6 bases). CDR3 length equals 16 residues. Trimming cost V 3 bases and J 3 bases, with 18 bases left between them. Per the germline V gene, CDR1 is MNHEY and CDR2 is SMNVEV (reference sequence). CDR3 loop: CASSFSAGGVIYEQYF. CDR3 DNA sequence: TGTGCCAGCAGTTTTAGTGCCGGCGGGGTGATCTACGAGCAGTACTTC.

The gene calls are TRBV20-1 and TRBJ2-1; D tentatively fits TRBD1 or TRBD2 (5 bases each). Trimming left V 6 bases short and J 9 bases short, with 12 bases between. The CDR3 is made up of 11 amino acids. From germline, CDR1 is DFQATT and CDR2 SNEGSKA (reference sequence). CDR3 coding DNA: TGCAGTGCCCTGAAGGGGAGTGAGCAGTTCTTC. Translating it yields CSALKGSEQFF.

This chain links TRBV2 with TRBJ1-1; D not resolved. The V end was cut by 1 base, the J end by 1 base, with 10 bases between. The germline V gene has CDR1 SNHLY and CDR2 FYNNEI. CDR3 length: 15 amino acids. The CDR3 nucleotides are TGTGCCAGCAGTGAAGAGAGGTTGTCGAACACTGAAGCTTTCTTT. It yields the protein CASSEERLSNTEAFF.

The CDR3 is CASGGRYNSPLHF. The CDR3 coding sequence is TGTGCCAGCGGGGGAAGATATAATTCACCCCTCCACTTT. This chain connects TRBV6-5 to TRBJ1-6, with D perhaps matching TRBD1 (5 bases). The CDR3 is 13 residues long. Trimming left V 8 bases short and J 4 bases short, with 9 bases between. From germline, CDR1 is MNHEY and CDR2 SVGAGI.

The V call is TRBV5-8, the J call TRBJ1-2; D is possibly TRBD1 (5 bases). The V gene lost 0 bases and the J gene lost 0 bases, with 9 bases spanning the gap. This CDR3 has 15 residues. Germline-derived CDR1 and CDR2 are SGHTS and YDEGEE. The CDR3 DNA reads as TGTGCCAGCAGCTTGGGGGGCTTGCCTAACTATGGCTACACCTTC. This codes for CASSLGGLPNYGYTF.

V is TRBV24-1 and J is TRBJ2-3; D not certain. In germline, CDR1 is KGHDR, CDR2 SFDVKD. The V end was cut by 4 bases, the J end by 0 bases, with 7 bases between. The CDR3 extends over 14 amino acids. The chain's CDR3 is CATSERISTDTQYF. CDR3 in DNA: TGTGCCACCAGTGAGAGGATTAGCACAGATACGCAGTATTTT.

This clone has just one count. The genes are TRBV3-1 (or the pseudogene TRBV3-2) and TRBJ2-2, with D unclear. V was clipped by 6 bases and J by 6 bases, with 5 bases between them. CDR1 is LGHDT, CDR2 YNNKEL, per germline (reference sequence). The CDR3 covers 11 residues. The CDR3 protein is CASRGSGELFF. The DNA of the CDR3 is TGTGCCAGCAGGGGATCCGGGGAGCTGTTTTTT.

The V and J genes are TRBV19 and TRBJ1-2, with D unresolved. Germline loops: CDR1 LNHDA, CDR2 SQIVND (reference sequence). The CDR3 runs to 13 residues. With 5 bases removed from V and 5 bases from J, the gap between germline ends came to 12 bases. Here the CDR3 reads CASSLRPGYGYTF. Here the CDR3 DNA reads TGTGCCAGTAGTCTCAGACCCGGTTATGGCTACACCTTC.

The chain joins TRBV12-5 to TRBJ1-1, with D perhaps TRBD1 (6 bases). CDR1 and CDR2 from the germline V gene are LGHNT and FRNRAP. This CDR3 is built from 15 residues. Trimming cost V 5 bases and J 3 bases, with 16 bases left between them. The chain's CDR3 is CASGPNPQGHTEAFF. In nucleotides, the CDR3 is TGTGCTAGTGGTCCCAACCCCCAGGGGCACACTGAAGCTTTCTTT.

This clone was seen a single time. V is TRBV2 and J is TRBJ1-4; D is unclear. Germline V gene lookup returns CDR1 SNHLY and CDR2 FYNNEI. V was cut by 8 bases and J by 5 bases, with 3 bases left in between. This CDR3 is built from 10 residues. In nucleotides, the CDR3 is TGTGCCAGCCACAATGAAAAACTGTTTTTT. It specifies CASHNEKLFF.

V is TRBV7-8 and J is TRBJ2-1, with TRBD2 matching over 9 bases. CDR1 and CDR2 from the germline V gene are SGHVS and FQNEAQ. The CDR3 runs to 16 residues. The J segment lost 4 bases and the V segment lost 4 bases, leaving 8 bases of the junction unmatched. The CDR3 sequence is CASSSLGREGYNEQFF. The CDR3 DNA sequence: TGTGCCAGCAGCTCCCTCGGGCGGGAGGGGTACAATGAGCAGTTCTTC.